These 22 T cell receptor beta chains were sequenced from one sample in a study of T cells and copy number aberrations in small-cell lung cancer. Libraries were prepared by immunoSEQ multiplex PCR; TCRdb keeps only in-frame clonotypes and omits some of them. In the table there are 2,400 or so clones, roughly 84% of which are singletons. Sequences were obtained from normal tissue next to the tumor. These receptors were collected from a man between 65 and 85 years old with small cell lung cancer.

The rearrangement links TRBV7-9 to TRBJ2-1, with TRBD2 matching over 7 bases. The CDR3 covers 12 residues. V shed 5 bases and J 9 bases; nucleotides not matched to a gene: 4. Germline values: CDR1 SEHNR, CDR2 FQNEAQ (reference sequence). The CDR3 DNA is TGTGCCAGCAGCGGACTAGGCAGTGAGCAGTTCTTC. Amino acid sequence: CASSGLGSEQFF.

V and J are TRBV9 and TRBJ2-2; no definite D call. Germline V gene sequence: CDR1 SGDLS, CDR2 YYNGEE. V was shortened by 0 bases and J by 7 bases, with 10 bases between the two germline ends. The CDR3 is 14 residues long. The CDR3 is CASSVEQLSGELFF. The DNA for the CDR3 is TGTGCCAGCAGCGTAGAACAGTTAAGCGGGGAGCTGTTTTTT.

The chain uses TRBV4-2 and TRBJ2-5; TRBD2 matches at 8 bases. The CDR3 consists of 18 residues. V was pared by 0 bases and J by 0 bases, with 9 bases of the junction left unmatched. Germline CDR1 reads LGHNA; CDR2 reads YNFKEQ. As DNA, the CDR3 is TGTGCCAGCAGCCAAGATCGGAGTAGCGGGGCTTACCAAGAGACCCAGTACTTC. It codes for CASSQDRSSGAYQETQYF.

The rearrangement links TRBV7-9 to TRBJ1-1; D gene unclear. Germline V gives CDR1 SEHNR, CDR2 FQNEAQ (reference sequence). The V and J ends lost 5 bases and 11 bases respectively, with 18 bases between them. The CDR3 spans 13 residues. CDR3 in DNA: TGTGCCAGCAGCCCTTCTAACGGGGATGAGGCTTTCTTT. Amino acid sequence: CASSPSNGDEAFF. The full variable domain, its missing parts supplied by reference TRBV7-9 and TRBJ1-1, is DTGVSQNPRHKITKRGQNVTFRCDPISEHNRLYWYRQTLGQGPEFLTYFQNEAQLEKSRLLSDRFSAERPKGSFSTLEIQRTEQGDSAMYLCASSPSNGDEAFFGQGTRLTVV.

The chain joins TRBV5-1 to TRBJ1-4; D uncertain. The CDR3 is made up of 14 amino acids. Trimming removed 5 bases at V and 2 bases at J, with 10 bases between. CDR1 is SGHRS, CDR2 YFSETQ, per germline. The CDR3: CASSRLGTNEKLFF. CDR3 DNA: TGCGCCAGCAGTCGGTTAGGGACTAATGAAAAACTGTTTTTT.

The chain links TRBV4-2 to TRBJ2-7; 7 nucleotides line up with TRBD1. Per germline, CDR1 LGHNA and CDR2 YNFKEQ. The CDR3 runs to 13 residues. The trim removed 2 bases at V and 11 bases at J, leaving 9 bases unmatched. The CDR3 nucleotides read TGTGCCAGCAGCCAATCCCCGGGGACAGAGAAGTACTTC. Its translation: CASSQSPGTEKYF.

This chain connects TRBV9 to TRBJ2-3, with D possibly TRBD2 on 5 matching bases. The CDR3 is 13 residues long. CDR1 is SGDLS, CDR2 YYNGEE, per germline. V was trimmed by 4 bases and J by 2 bases, leaving 8 bases between them. For the CDR3, the DNA is TGTGCCAGCAGCCCAGGACTCACAGATACGCAGTATTTT. Protein sequence: CASSPGLTDTQYF.

CDR3 DNA sequence: TGTGCCAGCAGCTACGATCTCGGCCACCGTATCCGGGGAAACACCATATATTTT. Protein: CASSYDLGHRIRGNTIYF. V and J are TRBV14 and TRBJ1-3; D is ambiguous. Germline CDR1 is SGHDN and CDR2 is FVKESK. V shed 5 bases and J shed 4 bases, with 24 bases lying between them. This CDR3 comprises 18 residues.

CDR3 in DNA: TGTGCCAGCAGTGAAAAGAGGAGAGGGGGCGTTCGAGAGACCCAGTACTTC. Its translation is CASSEKRRGGVRETQYF. This chain connects TRBV2 to TRBJ2-5, with 7 bases that match TRBD1. CDR3 length equals 17 residues. In germline, CDR1 is SNHLY, CDR2 FYNNEI. Losses at the gene ends were 2 bases for V and 4 bases for J; bases not matched to a gene: 13.

J is TRBJ2-2 and V is TRBV4-1, with D unclear. The germline gives CDR1 MGHRA, CDR2 YSYEKL. Trimming stripped 0 bases from V and 0 bases from J, with 8 bases between. CDR3 length: 16 residues. CDR3 region: CASSQDTGTNTGELFF. The CDR3, as DNA: TGCGCCAGCAGCCAAGACACCGGTACGAACACCGGGGAGCTGTTTTTT.

This chain links TRBV9 with TRBJ2-1; 11 nucleotides agree with TRBD1. Germline CDR1 is SGDLS and CDR2 is YYNGEE. The ends lost 4 bases at V and 4 bases at J; junction bases unmatched: 7. The CDR3 has 16 amino acids. The CDR3 loop reads CASSTRTGGPYNEQFF. DNA for the CDR3: TGTGCCAGCAGCACCCGGACAGGGGGCCCTTACAATGAGCAGTTCTTC.

This clone appeared once. This chain uses TRBV30 with TRBJ2-4, with TRBD2 matching over 8 bases. CDR3 length: 15 amino acids. V lost 3 bases and J lost 4; bases outside the gene matches: 8. The germline V gene has CDR1 GTSNPN and CDR2 SVGIG (reference sequence). The CDR3 loop reads CAWSPLAGQKNIQYF. Here the CDR3 DNA reads TGTGCCTGGAGCCCGTTAGCGGGGCAGAAAAACATTCAGTACTTC. Using reference TRBV30 and TRBJ2-4 for the parts outside the CDR3, the full variable domain is SQTIHQWPATLVQPVGSPLSLECTVEGTSNPNLYWYRQAAGRGLQLLFYSVGIGQISSEVPQNLSASRPQDRQFILSSKKLLLSDSGFYLCAWSPLAGQKNIQYFGAGTRLSVL.

The chain joins TRBV19 to TRBJ2-1; tentatively, D is TRBD2 (7 bases). Germline loops: CDR1 LNHDA, CDR2 SQIVND (reference sequence). V was trimmed by 4 bases and J by 8 bases, leaving 18 bases between them. CDR3 length: 15 amino acids. The CDR3 bases are TGTGCCAGTAGTAGGGGGGGGCTAAGGAGGGATGAGCAGTTCTTC. Protein sequence: CASSRGGLRRDEQFF.

Remarks on this clone: The sample has other DNA sequences that encode this CDR3 too. The V gene is TRBV5-1, the J gene TRBJ2-3; 8 nucleotides match TRBD2. Trimming at V came to 4 bases and at J to 1 base, leaving 8 bases not matched to a gene. Germline assignment: CDR1 SGHRS and CDR2 YFSETQ. The CDR3 contains 16 residues. CDR3 DNA: TGCGCCAGCAGCCCGGGGGGGTCAGCCCGCACAGATACGCAGTATTTT. Translated, it gives CASSPGGSARTDTQYF.

The chain employs TRBV6-5 and TRBJ1-5, with a weak D call TRBD1 (5 bases). The ends were cut back, 10 bases at V and 6 bases at J, with 19 bases in the middle. Germline loops: CDR1 MNHEY, CDR2 SVGAGI. CDR3 length: 14 amino acids. CDR3 protein: CANGGGSSGQPQHF. DNA for the CDR3: TGTGCCAACGGGGGGGGGTCGTCGGGTCAGCCCCAGCATTTT.

V usage is TRBV5-1 and J usage is TRBJ1-6; TRBD1 matches 8 bases. The germline gives CDR1 SGHRS, CDR2 YFSETQ. The CDR3 length is 18 residues. J lost 9 bases, V lost 0 bases, and 14 bases had no gene match. CDR3 amino acids: CASSLGDSEAGGGSPLHF. In DNA, the CDR3 is TGCGCCAGCAGCTTGGGGGATTCGGAAGCAGGGGGCGGTTCACCCCTCCACTTT.

The V and J genes are TRBV30 and TRBJ2-2; D gene ambiguous. Deletions cut 2 bases from V and 1 base from J, with 5 bases between. The germline gives CDR1 GTSNPN, CDR2 SVGIG (reference sequence). This CDR3 is 13 amino acids long. CDR3 loop: CAWSLMNTGELFF. CDR3 nucleotides: TGTGCCTGGAGTCTCATGAACACCGGGGAGCTGTTTTTT. Together with reference TRBV30 and TRBJ2-2, the CDR3 gives the full variable domain: SQTIHQWPATLVQPVGSPLSLECTVEGTSNPNLYWYRQAAGRGLQLLFYSVGIGQISSEVPQNLSASRPQDRQFILSSKKLLLSDSGFYLCAWSLMNTGELFFGEGSRLTVL.

A note on this clone: Given a much more abundant clone one base away, this may be a read error. The chain carries TRBV2 and TRBJ2-2; D unclear. The length of the CDR3 is 13 residues. Trimming pared 3 bases from V and 4 bases from J, leaving 6 bases between. CDR1 is SNHLY, CDR2 FYNNEI, per germline. CDR3 coding DNA: TGTGCCAGCAGTGATCAGGTCACCGGGGAGCTGTTTTTT. Translation gives CASSDQVTGELFF.

The rearrangement links TRBV5-6 to TRBJ1-1; D is unresolved. The CDR3 length is 14 residues. Trimming shortened V by 4 bases and J by 4 bases, and 14 bases separated the two germline ends. The germline gives CDR1 SGHDT, CDR2 YYEEEE. CDR3 DNA: TGTGCCAGCAGCCCGGGCGTCCAACCCACTGAAGCTTTCTTT. It translates to CASSPGVQPTEAFF.

The sample holds one count of this clone. The V and J genes are TRBV19 and TRBJ2-1, with D unresolved. Germline CDR1 and CDR2: LNHDA and SQIVND (reference sequence). The CDR3 runs 13 residues. Trimming took 3 bases from V and 6 from J, leaving 9 bases between them. CDR3: CASSMSPLNEQFF. The CDR3 bases are TGTGCCAGTAGTATGTCCCCCCTCAATGAGCAGTTCTTC.

The chain links TRBV15 to TRBJ1-1, with 8 bases fitting TRBD1. The CDR3 runs 14 residues. J lost 4 bases, V lost 3 bases, and 4 bases had no gene match. CDR1 and CDR2 (germline): LNHNV, YYDKDF (reference sequence). For the CDR3, the DNA is TGTGCCACCAGCAGTGCAGGGGGCTCCACTGAAGCTTTCTTT. Amino acids: CATSSAGGSTEAFF.

V is TRBV18 and J is TRBJ2-6; D is perhaps TRBD1 or TRBD2 (6 bases each). CDR1 is KGHSH and CDR2 is LQKENI in the germline V gene. Trimming left V 0 bases short and J 4 bases short, with 10 bases between. The CDR3 consists of 16 residues. The CDR3 DNA follows: TGTGCCAGCTCACCACCGGGGGGCTCCGGGGCCAACGTCCTGACTTTC. Amino acids: CASSPPGGSGANVLTF.